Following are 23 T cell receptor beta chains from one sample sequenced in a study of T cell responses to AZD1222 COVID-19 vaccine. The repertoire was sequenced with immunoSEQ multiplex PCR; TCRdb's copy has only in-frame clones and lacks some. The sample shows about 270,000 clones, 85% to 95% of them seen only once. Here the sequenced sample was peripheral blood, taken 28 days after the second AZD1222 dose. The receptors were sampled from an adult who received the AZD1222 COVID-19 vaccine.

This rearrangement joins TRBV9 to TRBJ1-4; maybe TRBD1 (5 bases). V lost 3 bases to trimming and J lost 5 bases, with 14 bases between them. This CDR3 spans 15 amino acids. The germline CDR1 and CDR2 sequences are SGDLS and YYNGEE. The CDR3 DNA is TGTGCCAGCAGCGCCGCCGGGGGTCGCAATGAAAAACTGTTTTTT. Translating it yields CASSAAGGRNEKLFF.

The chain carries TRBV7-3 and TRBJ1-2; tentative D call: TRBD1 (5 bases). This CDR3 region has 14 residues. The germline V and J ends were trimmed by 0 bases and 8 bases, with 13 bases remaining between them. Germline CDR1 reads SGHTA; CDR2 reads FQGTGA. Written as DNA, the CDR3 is TGTGCCAGCAGCTTAACGCGACAGAATTCAGGCTACACCTTC. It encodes CASSLTRQNSGYTF.

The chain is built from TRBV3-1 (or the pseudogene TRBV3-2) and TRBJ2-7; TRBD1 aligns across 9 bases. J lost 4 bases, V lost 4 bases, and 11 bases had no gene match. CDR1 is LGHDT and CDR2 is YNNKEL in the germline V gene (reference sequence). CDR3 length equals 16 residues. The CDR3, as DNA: TGTGCCAGCAGCCCCGGCCTGGGGACAGGGCGGTACGAGCAGTACTTC. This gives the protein CASSPGLGTGRYEQYF.

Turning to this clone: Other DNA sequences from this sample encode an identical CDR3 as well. This CDR3 reads CASTENTEAFF. The CDR3 DNA is TGTGCCAGCACGGAGAACACTGAAGCTTTCTTT. The chain is built from TRBV28 and TRBJ1-1; D gene ambiguous. V was shortened by 7 bases and J by 1 base, with 4 bases between the two germline ends. The CDR3 extends over 11 amino acids. Per the germline V gene, CDR1 is MDHEN and CDR2 is SYDVKM.

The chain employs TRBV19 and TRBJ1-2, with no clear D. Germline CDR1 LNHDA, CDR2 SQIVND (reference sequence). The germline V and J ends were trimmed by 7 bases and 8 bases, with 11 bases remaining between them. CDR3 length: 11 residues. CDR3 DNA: TGTGCCAGTATTGGTCTCGGAGGCTACACCTTC. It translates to CASIGLGGYTF.

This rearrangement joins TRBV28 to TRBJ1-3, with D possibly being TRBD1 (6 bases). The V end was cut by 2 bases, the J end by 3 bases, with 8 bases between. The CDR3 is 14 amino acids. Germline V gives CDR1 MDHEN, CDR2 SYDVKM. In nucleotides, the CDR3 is TGTGCCAGCAGTTTAAGGGGGGATGGAAACACCATATATTTT. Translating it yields CASSLRGDGNTIYF. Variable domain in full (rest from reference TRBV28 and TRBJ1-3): DVKVTQSSRYLVKRTGEKVFLECVQDMDHENMFWYRQDPGLGLRLIYFSYDVKMKEKGDIPEGYSVSREKKERFSLILESASTNQTSMYLCASSLRGDGNTIYFGEGSWLTVV.

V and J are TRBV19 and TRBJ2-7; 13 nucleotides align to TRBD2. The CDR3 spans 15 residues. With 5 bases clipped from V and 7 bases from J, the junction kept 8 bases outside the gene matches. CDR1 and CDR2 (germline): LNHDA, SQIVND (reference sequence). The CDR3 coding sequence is TGTGCCAGTAGTCGATGGACTAGCGGGAGCAGGGAGCAGTACTTC. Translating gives CASSRWTSGSREQYF.

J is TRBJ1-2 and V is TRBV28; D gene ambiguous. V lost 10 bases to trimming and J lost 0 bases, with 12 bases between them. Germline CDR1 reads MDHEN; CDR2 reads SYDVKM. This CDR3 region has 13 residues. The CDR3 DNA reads TGTGCCACCCGCCGGGGTTCTAACTATGGCTACACCTTC. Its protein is CATRRGSNYGYTF.

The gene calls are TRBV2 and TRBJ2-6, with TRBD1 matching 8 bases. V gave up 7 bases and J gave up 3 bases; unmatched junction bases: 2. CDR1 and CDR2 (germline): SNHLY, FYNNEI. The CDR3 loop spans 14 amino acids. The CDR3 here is CASTTGVGANVLTF. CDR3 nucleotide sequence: TGTGCCAGCACGACAGGGGTTGGGGCCAACGTCCTGACTTTC.

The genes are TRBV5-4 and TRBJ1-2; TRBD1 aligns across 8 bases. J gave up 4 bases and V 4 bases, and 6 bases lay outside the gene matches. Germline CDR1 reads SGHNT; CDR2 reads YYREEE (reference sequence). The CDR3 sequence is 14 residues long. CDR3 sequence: CASSRGQGGYGYTF. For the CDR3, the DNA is TGTGCCAGCAGCCGTGGACAGGGTGGCTATGGCTACACCTTC.

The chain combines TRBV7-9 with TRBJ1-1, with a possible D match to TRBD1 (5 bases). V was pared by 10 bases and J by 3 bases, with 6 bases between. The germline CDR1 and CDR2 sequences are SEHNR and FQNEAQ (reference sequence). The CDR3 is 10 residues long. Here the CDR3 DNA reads TGTGCCACCAGGGACACTGAAGCTTTCTTT. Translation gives CATRDTEAFF.

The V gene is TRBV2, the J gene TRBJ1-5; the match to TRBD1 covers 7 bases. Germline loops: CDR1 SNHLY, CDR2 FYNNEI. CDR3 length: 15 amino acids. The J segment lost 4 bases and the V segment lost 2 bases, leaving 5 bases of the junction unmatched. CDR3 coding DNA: TGTGCCAGCAGTGAAATGAGGGGGCAAAATCAGCCCCAGCATTTT. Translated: CASSEMRGQNQPQHF.

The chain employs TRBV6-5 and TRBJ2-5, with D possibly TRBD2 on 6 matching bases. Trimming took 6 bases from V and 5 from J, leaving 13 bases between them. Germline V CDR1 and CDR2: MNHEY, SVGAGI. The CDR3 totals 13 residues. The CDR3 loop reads CASSLREWETQYF. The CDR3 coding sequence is TGTGCCAGCAGCCTCCGGGAGTGGGAGACCCAGTACTTC.

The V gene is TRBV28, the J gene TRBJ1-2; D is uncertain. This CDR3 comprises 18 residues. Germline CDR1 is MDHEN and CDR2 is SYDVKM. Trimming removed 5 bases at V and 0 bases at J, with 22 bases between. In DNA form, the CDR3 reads TGTGCCAGCAGTCCGTTACCTTCAGGATACAAAGCTAACTATGGCTACACCTTC. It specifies CASSPLPSGYKANYGYTF.

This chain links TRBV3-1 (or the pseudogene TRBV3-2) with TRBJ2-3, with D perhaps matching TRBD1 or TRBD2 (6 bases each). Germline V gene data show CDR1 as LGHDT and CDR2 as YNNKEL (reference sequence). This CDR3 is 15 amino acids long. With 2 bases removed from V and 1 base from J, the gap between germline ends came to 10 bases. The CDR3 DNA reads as TGTGCCAGCAGCCAAACGGGGGCGGGCACAGATACGCAGTATTTT. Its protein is CASSQTGAGTDTQYF.

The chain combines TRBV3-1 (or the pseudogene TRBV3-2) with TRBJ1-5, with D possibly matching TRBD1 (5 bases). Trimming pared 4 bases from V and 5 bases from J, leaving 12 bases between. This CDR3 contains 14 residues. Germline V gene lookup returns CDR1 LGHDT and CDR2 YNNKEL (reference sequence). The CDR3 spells CASSPLLGHQPQHF. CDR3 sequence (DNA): TGTGCCAGCAGCCCCCTCCTGGGACATCAGCCCCAGCATTTT.

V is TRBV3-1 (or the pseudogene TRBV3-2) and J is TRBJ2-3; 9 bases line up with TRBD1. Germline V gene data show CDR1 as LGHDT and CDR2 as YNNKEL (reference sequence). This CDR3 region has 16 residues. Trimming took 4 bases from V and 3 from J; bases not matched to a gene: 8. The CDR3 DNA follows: TGTGCCAGCAGCCCAGGGACAGGGAGGTGGACAGATACGCAGTATTTT. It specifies CASSPGTGRWTDTQYF.

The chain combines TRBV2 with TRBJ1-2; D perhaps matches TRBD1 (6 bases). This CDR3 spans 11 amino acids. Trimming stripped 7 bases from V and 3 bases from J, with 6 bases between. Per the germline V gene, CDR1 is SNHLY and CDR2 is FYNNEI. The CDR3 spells CASTGDYGYTF. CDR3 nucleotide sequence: TGTGCCAGCACAGGGGACTATGGCTACACCTTC.

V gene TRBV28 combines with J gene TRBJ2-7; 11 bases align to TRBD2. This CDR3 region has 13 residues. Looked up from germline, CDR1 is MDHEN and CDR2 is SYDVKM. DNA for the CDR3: TGTGCGCTAAACCTAGCGGGAGGAGTAGAGCAGTACTTC. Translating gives CALNLAGGVEQYF.

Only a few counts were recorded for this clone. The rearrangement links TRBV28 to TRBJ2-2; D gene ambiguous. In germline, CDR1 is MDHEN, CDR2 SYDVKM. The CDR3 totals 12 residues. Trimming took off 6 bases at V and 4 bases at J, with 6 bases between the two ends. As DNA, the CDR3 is TGTGCCAGCAGAAGACGCACCGGGGAGCTGTTTTTT. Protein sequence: CASRRRTGELFF.

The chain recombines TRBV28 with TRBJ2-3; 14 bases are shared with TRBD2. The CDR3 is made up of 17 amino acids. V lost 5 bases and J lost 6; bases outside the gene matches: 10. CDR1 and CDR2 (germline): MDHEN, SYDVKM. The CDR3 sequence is CASSPRTSGGPSDTQYF. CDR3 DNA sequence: TGTGCCAGCAGTCCTCGGACTAGCGGGGGGCCGTCCGATACGCAGTATTTT.

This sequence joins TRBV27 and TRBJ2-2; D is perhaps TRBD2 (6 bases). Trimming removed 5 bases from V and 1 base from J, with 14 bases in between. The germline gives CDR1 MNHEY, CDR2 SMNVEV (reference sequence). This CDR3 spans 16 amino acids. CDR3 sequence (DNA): TGTGCCAGCAGTCCCTCCCGGGGAGGGAACACCGGGGAGCTGTTTTTT. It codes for CASSPSRGGNTGELFF.

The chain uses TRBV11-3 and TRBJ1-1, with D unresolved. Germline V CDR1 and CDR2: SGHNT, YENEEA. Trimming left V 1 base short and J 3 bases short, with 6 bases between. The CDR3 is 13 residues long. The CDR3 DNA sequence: TGTGCCAGCAGCTTAGCAGGACACACTGAAGCTTTCTTT. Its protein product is CASSLAGHTEAFF.